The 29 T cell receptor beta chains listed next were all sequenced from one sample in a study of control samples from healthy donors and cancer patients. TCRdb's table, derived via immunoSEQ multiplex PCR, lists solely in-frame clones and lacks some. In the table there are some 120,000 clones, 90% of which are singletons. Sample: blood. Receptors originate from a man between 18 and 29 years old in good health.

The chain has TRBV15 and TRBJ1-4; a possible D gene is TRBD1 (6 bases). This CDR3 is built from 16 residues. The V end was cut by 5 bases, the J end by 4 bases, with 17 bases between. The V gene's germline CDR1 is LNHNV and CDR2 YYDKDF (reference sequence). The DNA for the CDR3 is TGTGCCACCAGCGGGAGGGGGGGCAGCGGTAATGAAAAACTGTTTTTT. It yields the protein CATSGRGGSGNEKLFF.

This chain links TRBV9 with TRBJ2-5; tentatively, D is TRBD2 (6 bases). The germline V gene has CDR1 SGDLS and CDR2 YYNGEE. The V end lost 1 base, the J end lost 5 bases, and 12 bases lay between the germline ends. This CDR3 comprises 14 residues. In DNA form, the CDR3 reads TGTGCCAGCAGCGTATACGGGGGTGGGGAGACCCAGTACTTC. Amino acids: CASSVYGGGETQYF.

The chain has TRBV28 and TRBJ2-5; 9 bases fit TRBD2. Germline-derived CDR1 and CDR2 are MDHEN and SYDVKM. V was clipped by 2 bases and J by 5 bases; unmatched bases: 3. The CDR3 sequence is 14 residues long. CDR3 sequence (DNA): TGTGCCAGCAGTTTAGCGGGAGGGCCCGAGACCCAGTACTTC. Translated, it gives CASSLAGGPETQYF. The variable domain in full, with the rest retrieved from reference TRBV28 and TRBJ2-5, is DVKVTQSSRYLVKRTGEKVFLECVQDMDHENMFWYRQDPGLGLRLIYFSYDVKMKEKGDIPEGYSVSREKKERFSLILESASTNQTSMYLCASSLAGGPETQYFGPGTRLLVL.

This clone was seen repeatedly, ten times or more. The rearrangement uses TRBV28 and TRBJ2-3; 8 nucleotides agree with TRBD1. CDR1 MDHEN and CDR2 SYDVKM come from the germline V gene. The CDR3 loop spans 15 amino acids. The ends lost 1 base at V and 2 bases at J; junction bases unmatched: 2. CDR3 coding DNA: TGTGCCAGCAGTTTATCCAGGGGGCACACAGATACGCAGTATTTT. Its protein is CASSLSRGHTDTQYF.

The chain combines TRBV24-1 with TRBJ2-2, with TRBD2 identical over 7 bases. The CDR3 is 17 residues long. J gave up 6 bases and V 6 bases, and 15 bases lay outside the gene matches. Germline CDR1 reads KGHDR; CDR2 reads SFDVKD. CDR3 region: CATSPPGGSAESGELFF. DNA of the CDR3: TGTGCCACCAGTCCCCCAGGCGGGAGCGCGGAATCCGGGGAGCTGTTTTTT.

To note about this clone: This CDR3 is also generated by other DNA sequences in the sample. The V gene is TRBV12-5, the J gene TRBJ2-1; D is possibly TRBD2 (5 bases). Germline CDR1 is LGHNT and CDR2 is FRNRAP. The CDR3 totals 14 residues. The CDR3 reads CASGSGVHFNEQFF. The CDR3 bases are TGTGCCTCGGGCTCCGGGGTTCACTTCAATGAGCAGTTCTTC.

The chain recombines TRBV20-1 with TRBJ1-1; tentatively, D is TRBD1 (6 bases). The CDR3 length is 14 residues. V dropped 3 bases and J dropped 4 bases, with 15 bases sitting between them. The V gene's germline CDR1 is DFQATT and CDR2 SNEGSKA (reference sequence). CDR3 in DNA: TGCAGTGCTAGTCGGGGGGCTCTGGGCACTGAAGCTTTCTTT. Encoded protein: CSASRGALGTEAFF.

CDR3 sequence: CAWSDEGRGEKLFF. CDR3 nucleotides: TGTGCCTGGAGTGATGAAGGGCGTGGTGAAAAACTGTTTTTT. The chain recombines TRBV30 with TRBJ1-4; D unclear. The CDR3 extends over 14 amino acids. V gave up 1 base and J gave up 7 bases, with 13 bases separating them. Germline V lookup: CDR1 GTSNPN, CDR2 SVGIG (reference sequence).

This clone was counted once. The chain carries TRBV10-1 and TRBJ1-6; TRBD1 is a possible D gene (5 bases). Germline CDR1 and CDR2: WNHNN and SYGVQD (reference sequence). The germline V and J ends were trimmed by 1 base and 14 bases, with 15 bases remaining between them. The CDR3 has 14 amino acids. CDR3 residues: CASSECQGGCTLHF. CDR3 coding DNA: TGCGCCAGCAGTGAGTGTCAGGGTGGTTGCACCCTCCACTTT.

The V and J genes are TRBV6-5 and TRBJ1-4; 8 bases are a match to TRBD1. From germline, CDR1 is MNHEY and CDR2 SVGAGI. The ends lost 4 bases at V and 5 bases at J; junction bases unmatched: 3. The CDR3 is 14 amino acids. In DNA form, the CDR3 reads TGTGCCAGCAGTTCAGGACAGGGCAATGAAAAACTGTTTTTT. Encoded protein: CASSSGQGNEKLFF.

CDR3 sequence (DNA): TGTGCCGCGGGGGAGGGGGACACTGAAGCTTTCTTT. This translates into CAAGEGDTEAFF. The V call is TRBV10-3, the J call TRBJ1-1; a weak D match, TRBD1 (6 bases). CDR1 and CDR2 (germline): ENHRY, SYGVKD. Trimming shortened V by 11 bases and J by 3 bases, and 13 bases separated the two germline ends. This CDR3 has 12 residues.

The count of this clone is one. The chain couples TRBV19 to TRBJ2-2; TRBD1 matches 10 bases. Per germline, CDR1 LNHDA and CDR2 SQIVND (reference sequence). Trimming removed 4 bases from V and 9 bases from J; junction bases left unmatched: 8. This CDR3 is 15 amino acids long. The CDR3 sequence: CASSTTGGPLRELFF. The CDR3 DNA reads TGTGCCAGTAGTACGACAGGGGGCCCCCTACGGGAGCTGTTTTTT.

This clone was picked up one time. The CDR3 DNA reads as TGTGCCAGCAGCCCTCAACCGGGACAGTCGAATTCACCCCTCCACTTT. This gives the protein CASSPQPGQSNSPLHF. The chain couples TRBV11-2 to TRBJ1-6; 7 nucleotides agree with TRBD1. J was trimmed by 7 bases and V by 5 bases; bases with no gene match: 11. Germline CDR1 is SGHAT and CDR2 is FQNNGV. The CDR3 loop spans 16 amino acids.

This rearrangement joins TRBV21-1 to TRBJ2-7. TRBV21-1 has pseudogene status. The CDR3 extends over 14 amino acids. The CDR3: CASSKRSFSYEQYF. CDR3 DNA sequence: TGTGCCAGCAGCAAAAGAAGCTTCAGCTACGAGCAGTACTTC.

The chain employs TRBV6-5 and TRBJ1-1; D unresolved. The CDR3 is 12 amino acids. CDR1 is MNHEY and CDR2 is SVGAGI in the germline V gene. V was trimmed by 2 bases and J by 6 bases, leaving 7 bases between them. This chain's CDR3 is CASSYGRAEAFF. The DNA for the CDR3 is TGTGCCAGCAGTTACGGTAGGGCTGAAGCTTTCTTT.

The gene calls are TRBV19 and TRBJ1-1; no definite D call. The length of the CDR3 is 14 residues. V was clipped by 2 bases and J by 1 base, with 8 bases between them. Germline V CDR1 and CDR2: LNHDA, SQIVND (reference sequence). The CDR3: CASSIRYGNTEAFF. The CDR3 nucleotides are TGTGCCAGTAGTATACGATATGGGAACACTGAAGCTTTCTTT.

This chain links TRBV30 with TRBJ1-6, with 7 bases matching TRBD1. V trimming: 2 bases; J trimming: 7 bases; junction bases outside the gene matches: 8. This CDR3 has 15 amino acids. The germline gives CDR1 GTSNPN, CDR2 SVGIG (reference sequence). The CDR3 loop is CAWSIGRGVNSPLHF. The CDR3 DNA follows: TGTGCCTGGAGTATCGGCAGGGGGGTGAATTCACCCCTCCACTTT.

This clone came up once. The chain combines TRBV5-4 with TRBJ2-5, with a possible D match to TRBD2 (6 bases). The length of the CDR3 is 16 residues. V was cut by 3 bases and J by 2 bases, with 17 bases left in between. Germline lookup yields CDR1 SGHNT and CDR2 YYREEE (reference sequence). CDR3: CASSWIAGTLQETQYF. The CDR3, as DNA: TGTGCCAGCAGCTGGATAGCCGGGACTCTTCAAGAGACCCAGTACTTC. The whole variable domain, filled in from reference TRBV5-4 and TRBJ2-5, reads ETGVTQSPTHLIKTRGQQVTLRCSSQSGHNTVSWYQQALGQGPQFIFQYYREEENGRGNFPPRFSGLQFPNYSSELNVNALELDDSALYLCASSWIAGTLQETQYFGPGTRLLVL.

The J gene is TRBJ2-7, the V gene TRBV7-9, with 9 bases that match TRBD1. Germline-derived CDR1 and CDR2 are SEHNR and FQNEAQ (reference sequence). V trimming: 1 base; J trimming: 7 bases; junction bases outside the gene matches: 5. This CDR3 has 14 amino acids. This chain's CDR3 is CASSLVGQGIEQYV. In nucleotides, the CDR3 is TGTGCCAGCAGCTTAGTGGGACAGGGTATTGAGCAGTACGTC.

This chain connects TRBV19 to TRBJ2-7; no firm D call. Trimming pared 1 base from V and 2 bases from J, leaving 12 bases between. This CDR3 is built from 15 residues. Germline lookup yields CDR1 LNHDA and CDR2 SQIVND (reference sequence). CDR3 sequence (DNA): TGTGCCAGTAGTATAGCCGGAGTCCTAGCCTACGAGCAGTACTTC. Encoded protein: CASSIAGVLAYEQYF. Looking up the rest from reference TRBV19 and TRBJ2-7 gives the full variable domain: DGGITQSPKYLFRKEGQNVTLSCEQNLNHDAMYWYRQDPGQGLRLIYYSQIVNDFQKGDIAEGYSVSREKKESFPLTVTSAQKNPTAFYLCASSIAGVLAYEQYFGPGTRLTVT.

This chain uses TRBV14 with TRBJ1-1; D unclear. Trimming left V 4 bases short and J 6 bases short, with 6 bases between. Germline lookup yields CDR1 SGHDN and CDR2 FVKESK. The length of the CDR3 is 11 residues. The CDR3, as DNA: TGTGCCAGCAGCCCGGCTGCTGAAGCTTTCTTT. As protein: CASSPAAEAFF.

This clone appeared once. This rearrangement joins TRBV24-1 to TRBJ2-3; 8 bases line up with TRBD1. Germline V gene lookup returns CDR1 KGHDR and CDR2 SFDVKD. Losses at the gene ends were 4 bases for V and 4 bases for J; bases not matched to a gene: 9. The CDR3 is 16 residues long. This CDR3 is CATSEGQGYAADTQYF. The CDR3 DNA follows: TGTGCCACCAGTGAAGGACAGGGCTATGCTGCAGATACGCAGTATTTT.

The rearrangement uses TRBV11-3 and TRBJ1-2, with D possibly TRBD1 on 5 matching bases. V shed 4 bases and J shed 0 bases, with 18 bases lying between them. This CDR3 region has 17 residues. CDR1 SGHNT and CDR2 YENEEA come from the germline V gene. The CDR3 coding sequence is TGTGCCAGCAGCTCCCGGCCGGGACTGCGAGCTAACTATGGCTACACCTTC. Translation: CASSSRPGLRANYGYTF. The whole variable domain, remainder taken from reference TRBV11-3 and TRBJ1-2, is EAGVVQSPRYKIIEKKQPVAFWCNPISGHNTLYWYLQNLGQGPELLIRYENEEAVDDSQLPKDRFSAERLKGVDSTLKIQPAELGDSAVYLCASSSRPGLRANYGYTFGSGTRLTVV.

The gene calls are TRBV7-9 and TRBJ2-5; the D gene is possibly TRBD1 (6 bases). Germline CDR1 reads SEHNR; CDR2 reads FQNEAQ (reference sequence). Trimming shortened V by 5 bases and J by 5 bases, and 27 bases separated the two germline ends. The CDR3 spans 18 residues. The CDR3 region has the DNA TGTGCCAGCAGCCCTTTTGAAGGGACCGGGACAACTGGGGAGACCCAGTACTTC. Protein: CASSPFEGTGTTGETQYF. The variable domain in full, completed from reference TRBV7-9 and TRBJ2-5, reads DTGVSQNPRHKITKRGQNVTFRCDPISEHNRLYWYRQTLGQGPEFLTYFQNEAQLEKSRLLSDRFSAERPKGSFSTLEIQRTEQGDSAMYLCASSPFEGTGTTGETQYFGPGTRLLVL.

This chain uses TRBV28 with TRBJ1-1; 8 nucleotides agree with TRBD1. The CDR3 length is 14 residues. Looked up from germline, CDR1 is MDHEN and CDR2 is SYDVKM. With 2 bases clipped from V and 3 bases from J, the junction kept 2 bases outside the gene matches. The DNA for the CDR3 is TGTGCCAGCAGTTTAACAGGGGGGGACACTGAAGCTTTCTTT. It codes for CASSLTGGDTEAFF.

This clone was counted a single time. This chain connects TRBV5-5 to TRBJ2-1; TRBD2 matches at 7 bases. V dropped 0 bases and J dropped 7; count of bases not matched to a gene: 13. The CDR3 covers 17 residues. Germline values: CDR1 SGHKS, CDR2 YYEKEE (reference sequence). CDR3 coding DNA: TGTGCCAGCAGCTTGGTTTTTCGGACTAGGGAGTATAATGAGCAGTTCTTC. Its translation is CASSLVFRTREYNEQFF.

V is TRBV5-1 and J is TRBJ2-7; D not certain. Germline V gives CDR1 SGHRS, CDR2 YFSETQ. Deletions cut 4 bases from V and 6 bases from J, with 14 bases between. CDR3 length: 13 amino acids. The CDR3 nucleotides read TGCGCCAGCAGCCCAGCCCCCGGTGGCGAGCAGTACGTC. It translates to CASSPAPGGEQYV.

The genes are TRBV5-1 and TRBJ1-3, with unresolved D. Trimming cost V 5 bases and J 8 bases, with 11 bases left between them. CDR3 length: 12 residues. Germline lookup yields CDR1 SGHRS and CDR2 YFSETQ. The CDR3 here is CASRLGEDTIYF. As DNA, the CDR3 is TGCGCCAGCAGGCTGGGTGAGGACACCATATATTTT. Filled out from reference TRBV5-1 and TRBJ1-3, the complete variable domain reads KAGVTQTPRYLIKTRGQQVTLSCSPISGHRSVSWYQQTPGQGLQFLFEYFSETQRNKGNFPGRFSGRQFSNSRSEMNVSTLELGDSALYLCASRLGEDTIYFGEGSWLTVV.

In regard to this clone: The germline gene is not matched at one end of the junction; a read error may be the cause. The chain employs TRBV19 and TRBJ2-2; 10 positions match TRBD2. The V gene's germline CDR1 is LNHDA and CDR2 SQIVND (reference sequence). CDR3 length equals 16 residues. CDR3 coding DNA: TGTGCCAGTAATATAGCGGGGGGCTCAAACACCGGGGAGCTGTTTTTT. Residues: CASNIAGGSNTGELFF.